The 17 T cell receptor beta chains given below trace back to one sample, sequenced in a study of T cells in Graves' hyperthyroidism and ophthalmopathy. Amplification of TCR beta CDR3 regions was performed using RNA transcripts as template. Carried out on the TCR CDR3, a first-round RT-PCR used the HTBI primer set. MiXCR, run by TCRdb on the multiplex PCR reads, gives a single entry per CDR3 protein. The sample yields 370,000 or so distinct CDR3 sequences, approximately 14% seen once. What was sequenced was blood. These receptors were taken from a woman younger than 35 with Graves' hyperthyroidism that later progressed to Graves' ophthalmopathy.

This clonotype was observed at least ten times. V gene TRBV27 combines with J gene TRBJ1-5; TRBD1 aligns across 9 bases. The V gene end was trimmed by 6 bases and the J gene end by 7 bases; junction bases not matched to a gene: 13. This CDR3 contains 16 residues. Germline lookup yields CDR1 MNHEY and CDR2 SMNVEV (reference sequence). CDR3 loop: CASSRWGTGQDQPQHF. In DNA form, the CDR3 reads TGTGCCAGCAGCCGATGGGGGACAGGGCAGGACCAGCCCCAGCATTTT.

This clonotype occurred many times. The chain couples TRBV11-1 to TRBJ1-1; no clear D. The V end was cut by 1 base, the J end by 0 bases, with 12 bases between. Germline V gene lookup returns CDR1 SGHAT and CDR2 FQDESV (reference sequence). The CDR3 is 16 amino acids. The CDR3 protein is CASSLEFRELNTEAFF. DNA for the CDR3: TGTGCCAGCAGCTTAGAATTCCGGGAGCTGAACACTGAAGCTTTCTTT.

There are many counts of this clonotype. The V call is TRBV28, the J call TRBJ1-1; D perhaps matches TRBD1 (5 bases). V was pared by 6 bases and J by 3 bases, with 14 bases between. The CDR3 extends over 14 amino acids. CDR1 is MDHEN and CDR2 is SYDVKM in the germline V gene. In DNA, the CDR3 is TGTGCCAGCAGCCCACGGACACTGGACACTGAAGCTTTCTTT. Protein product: CASSPRTLDTEAFF.

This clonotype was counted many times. The CDR3 loop reads CSASVDPLNQPQHF. CDR3 nucleotides: TGCAGTGCTAGTGTTGACCCCCTAAATCAGCCCCAGCATTTT. The V call is TRBV20-1, the J call TRBJ1-5; D gene uncertain. Germline loops: CDR1 DFQATT, CDR2 SNEGSKA (reference sequence). The CDR3 totals 14 residues. Trimming took off 3 bases at V and 4 bases at J, with 13 bases between the two ends.

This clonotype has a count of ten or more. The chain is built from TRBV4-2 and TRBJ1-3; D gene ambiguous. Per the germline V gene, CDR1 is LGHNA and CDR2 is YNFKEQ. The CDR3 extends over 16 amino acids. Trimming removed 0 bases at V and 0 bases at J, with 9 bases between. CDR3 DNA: TGTGCCAGCAGCCAAGATTTAGGCGTCTCTGGAAACACCATATATTTT. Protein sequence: CASSQDLGVSGNTIYF.

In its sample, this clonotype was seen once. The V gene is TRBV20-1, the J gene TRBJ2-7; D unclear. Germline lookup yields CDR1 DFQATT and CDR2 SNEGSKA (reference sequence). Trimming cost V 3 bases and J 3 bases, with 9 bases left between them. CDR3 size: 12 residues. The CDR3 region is CSARNRYYEQYF. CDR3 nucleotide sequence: TGCAGTGCTAGGAACCGGTACTACGAGCAGTACTTC.

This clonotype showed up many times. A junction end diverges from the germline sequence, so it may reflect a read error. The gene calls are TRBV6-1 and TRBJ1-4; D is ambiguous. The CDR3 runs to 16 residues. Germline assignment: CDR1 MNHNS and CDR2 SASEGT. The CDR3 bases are TGTGCCAGCAGCGAAGGTGGTTCGGGCTTCAATGAAAAACTGTTTTTT. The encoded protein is CASSEGGSGFNEKLFF.

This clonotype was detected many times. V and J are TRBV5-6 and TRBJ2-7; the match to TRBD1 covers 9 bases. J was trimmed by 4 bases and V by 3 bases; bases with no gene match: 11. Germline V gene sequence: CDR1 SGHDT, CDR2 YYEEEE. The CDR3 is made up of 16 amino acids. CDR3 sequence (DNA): TGTGCCAGCAGCTCCCGGTCCGGGACAGGGAGATACGAGCAGTACTTC. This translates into CASSSRSGTGRYEQYF.

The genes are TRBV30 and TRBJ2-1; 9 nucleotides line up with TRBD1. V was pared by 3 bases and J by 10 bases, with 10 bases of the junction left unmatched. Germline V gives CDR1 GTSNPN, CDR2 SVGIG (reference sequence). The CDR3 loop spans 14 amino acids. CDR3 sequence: CAWSVGTGIDEQFF. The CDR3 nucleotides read TGTGCCTGGAGCGTAGGGACAGGGATAGACGAGCAGTTCTTC.

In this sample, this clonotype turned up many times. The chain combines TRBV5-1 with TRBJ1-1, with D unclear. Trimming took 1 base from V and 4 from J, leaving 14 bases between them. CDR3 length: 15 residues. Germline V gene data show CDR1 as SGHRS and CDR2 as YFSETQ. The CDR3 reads CASSLQRGTGTEAFF. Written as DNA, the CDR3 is TGCGCCAGCAGCTTGCAGCGGGGAACGGGCACTGAAGCTTTCTTT. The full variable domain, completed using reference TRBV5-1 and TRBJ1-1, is KAGVTQTPRYLIKTRGQQVTLSCSPISGHRSVSWYQQTPGQGLQFLFEYFSETQRNKGNFPGRFSGRQFSNSRSEMNVSTLELGDSALYLCASSLQRGTGTEAFFGQGTRLTVV.

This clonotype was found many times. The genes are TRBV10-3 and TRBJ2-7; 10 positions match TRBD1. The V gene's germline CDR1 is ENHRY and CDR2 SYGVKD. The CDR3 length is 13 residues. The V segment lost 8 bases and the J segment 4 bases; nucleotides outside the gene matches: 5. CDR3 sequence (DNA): TGTGCCATCGGACAGGGGGACTTTTACGAGCAGTACTTC. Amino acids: CAIGQGDFYEQYF.

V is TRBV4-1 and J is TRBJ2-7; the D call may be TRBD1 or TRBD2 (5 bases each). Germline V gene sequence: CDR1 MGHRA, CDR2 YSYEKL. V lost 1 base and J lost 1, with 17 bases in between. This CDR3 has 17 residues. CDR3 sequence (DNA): TGCGCCAGCAGCCAAGGTCGGATACGGGACGCTTCCTACGAGCAGTACTTC. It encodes CASSQGRIRDASYEQYF.

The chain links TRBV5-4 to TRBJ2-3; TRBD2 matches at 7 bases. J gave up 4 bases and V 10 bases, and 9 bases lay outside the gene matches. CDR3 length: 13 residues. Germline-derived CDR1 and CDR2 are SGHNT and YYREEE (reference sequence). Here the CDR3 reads CASGGSSSDTQYF. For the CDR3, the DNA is TGTGCCTCTGGCGGGAGTTCCTCAGATACGCAGTATTTT. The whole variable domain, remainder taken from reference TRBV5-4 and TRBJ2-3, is ETGVTQSPTHLIKTRGQQVTLRCSSQSGHNTVSWYQQALGQGPQFIFQYYREEENGRGNFPPRFSGLQFPNYSSELNVNALELDDSALYLCASGGSSSDTQYFGPGTRLTVL.

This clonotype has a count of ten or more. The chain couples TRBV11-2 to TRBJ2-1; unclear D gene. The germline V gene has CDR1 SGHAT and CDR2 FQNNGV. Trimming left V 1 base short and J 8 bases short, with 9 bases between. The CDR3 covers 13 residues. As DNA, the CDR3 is TGTGCCAGCAGCTTAGTGACCAGGCATGAGCAGTTCTTC. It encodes CASSLVTRHEQFF.

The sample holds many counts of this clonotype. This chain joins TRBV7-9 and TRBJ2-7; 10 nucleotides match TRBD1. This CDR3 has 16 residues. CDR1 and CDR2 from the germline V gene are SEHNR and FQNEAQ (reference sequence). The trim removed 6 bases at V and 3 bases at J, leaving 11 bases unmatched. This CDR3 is CASSRRDRGKFYEQYF. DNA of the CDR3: TGTGCCAGCAGTCGCCGGGACAGGGGAAAATTCTACGAGCAGTACTTC.

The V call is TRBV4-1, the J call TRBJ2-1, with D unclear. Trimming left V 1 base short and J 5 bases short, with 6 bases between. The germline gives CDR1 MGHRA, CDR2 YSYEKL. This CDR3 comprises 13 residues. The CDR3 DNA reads TGCGCCAGCAGCCAAGTTGCCCACAATGAGCAGTTCTTC. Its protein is CASSQVAHNEQFF.

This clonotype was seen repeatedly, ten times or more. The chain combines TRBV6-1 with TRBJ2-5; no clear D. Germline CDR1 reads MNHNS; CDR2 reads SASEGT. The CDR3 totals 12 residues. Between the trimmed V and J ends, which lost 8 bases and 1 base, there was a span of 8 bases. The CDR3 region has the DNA TGTGCCAGCTGCAGAGCCCAAGAGACCCAGTACTTC. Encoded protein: CASCRAQETQYF.